This T cell receptor (beta chain) was identified in a study of blood T cell repertoires in COVID-19. Sequencing was performed with immunoSEQ multiplex PCR; in TCRdb, only in-frame clones are kept and a portion is missing. The table includes about 130,000 clones, about 90% detected once. Per the germline V gene, CDR1 is LNHDA and CDR2 is SQIVND (reference sequence). The CDR3 covers 15 residues. Trimming removed 7 bases from V and 2 bases from J; junction bases left unmatched: 10. This receptor was identified in a woman aged 60 to 75 with acute or convalescent COVID-19. Sequenced sample: peripheral blood. This chain connects TRBV19 to TRBJ1-2; 7 nucleotides line up with TRBD1. The CDR3 is CASTPGQASNYGYTF. For the CDR3, the DNA is TGTGCCAGTACACCAGGACAGGCCTCCAACTATGGCTACACCTTC.